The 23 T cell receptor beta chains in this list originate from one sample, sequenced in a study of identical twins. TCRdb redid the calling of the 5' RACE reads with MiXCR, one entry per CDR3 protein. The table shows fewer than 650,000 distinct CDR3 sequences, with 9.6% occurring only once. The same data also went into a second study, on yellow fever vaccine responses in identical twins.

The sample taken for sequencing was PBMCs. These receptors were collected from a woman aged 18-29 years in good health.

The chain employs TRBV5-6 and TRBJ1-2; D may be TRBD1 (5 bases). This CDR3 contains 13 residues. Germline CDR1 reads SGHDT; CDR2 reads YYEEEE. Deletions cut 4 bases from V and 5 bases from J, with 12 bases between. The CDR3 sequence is CASSTGTEYGYTF. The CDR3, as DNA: TGTGCCAGCAGCACCGGGACCGAGTATGGCTACACCTTC.

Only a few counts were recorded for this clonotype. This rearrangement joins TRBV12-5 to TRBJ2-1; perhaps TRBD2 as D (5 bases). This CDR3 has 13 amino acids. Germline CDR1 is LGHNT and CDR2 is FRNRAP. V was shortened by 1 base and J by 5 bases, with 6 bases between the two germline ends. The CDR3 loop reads CASGLGGNNEQFF. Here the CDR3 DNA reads TGTGCTAGTGGTTTGGGAGGGAACAATGAGCAGTTCTTC.

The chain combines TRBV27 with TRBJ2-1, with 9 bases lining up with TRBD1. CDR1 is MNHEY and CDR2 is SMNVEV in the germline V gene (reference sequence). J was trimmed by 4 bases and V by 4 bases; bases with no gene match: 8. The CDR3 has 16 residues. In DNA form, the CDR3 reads TGTGCCAGCAGTTCCTCCCGGGACAGGGCATACAATGAGCAGTTCTTC. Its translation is CASSSSRDRAYNEQFF.

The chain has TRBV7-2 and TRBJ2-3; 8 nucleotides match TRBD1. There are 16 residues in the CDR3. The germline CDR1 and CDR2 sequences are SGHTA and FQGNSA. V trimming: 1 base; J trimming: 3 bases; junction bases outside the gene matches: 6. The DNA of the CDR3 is TGTGCCAGCAGCTTAGTCTCGGGACAGGAGACAGATACGCAGTATTTT. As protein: CASSLVSGQETDTQYF.

The CDR3 sequence: CASSLVGSGAQNIQYF. CDR3 DNA: TGTGCCAGCAGCTTGGTGGGTAGCGGGGCTCAAAACATTCAGTACTTC. The J gene is TRBJ2-4, the V gene TRBV5-6, with 8 bases lining up with TRBD2. V was clipped by 0 bases and J by 5 bases; unmatched bases: 7. The CDR3 loop spans 16 amino acids. Germline CDR1 and CDR2: SGHDT and YYEEEE.

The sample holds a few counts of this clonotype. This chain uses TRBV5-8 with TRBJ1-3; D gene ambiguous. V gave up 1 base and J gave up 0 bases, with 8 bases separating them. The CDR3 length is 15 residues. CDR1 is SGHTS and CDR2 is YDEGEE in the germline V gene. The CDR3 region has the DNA TGTGCCAGCAGCTTGTTTCGGACCTCTGGAAACACCATATATTTT. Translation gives CASSLFRTSGNTIYF.

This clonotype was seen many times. Here the CDR3 reads CASSLGGQGFSEQYF. The CDR3 DNA reads TGTGCCAGCAGCTTAGGGGGACAGGGTTTCAGCGAGCAGTACTTC. The chain uses TRBV7-9 and TRBJ2-7; TRBD1 matches at 9 bases. In germline, CDR1 is SEHNR, CDR2 FQNEAQ (reference sequence). Losses at the gene ends were 1 base for V and 6 bases for J; bases not matched to a gene: 7. The CDR3 runs 15 residues. The full variable domain, rest sourced from reference TRBV7-9 and TRBJ2-7, is DTGVSQNPRHKITKRGQNVTFRCDPISEHNRLYWYRQTLGQGPEFLTYFQNEAQLEKSRLLSDRFSAERPKGSFSTLEIQRTEQGDSAMYLCASSLGGQGFSEQYFGPGTRLTVT.

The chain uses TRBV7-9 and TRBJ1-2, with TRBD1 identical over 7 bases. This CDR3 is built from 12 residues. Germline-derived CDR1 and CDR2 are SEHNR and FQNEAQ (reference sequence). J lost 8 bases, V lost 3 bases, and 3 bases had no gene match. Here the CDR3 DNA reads TGTGCCAGCAGCTTGGGACAGTTAGGCTACACCTTC. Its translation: CASSLGQLGYTF.

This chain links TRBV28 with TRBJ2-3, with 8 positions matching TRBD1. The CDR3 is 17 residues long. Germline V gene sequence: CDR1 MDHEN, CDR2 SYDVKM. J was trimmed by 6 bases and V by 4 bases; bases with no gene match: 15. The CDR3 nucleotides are TGTGCCAGCAGTTCTGCCATACGACAGGGGTCCACGGATACGCAGTATTTT. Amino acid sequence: CASSSAIRQGSTDTQYF.

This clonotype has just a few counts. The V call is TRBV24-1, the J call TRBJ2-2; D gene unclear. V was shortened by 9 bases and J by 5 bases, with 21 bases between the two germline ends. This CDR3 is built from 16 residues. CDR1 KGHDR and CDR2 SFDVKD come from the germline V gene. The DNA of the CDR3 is TGTGCCACCGACCCTCCTTGGACCGAACTAACCGGGGAGCTGTTTTTT. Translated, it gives CATDPPWTELTGELFF.

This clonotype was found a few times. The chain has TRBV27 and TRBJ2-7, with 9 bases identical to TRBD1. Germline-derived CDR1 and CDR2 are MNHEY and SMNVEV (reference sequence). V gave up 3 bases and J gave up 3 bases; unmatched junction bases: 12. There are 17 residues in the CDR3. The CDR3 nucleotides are TGTGCCAGCAGTTTCCGACCGCCGGGACAGGGTGACTACGAGCAGTACTTC. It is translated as CASSFRPPGQGDYEQYF.

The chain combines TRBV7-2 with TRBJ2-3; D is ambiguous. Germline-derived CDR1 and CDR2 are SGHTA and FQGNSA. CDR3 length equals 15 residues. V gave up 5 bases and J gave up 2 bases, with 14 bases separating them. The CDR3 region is CASSPLGLLTDTQYF. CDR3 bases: TGTGCCAGCAGCCCCCTTGGGCTCCTCACAGATACGCAGTATTTT.

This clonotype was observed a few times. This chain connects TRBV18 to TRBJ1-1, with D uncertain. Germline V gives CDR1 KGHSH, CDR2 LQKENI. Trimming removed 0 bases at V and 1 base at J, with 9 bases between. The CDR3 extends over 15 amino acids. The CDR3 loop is CASSPPGQPNTEAFF. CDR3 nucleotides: TGTGCCAGCTCACCACCCGGCCAGCCGAACACTGAAGCTTTCTTT.

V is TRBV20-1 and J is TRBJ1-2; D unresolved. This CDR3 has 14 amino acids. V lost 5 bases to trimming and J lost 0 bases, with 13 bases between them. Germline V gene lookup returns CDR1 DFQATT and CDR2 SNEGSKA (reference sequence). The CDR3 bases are TGCAGTGCTTGGGGAACAGCACCTAACTATGGCTACACCTTC. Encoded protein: CSAWGTAPNYGYTF.

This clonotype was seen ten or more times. The CDR3 region is CASSQEGGRGAGELFF. In DNA form, the CDR3 reads TGCGCCAGCAGCCAGGAGGGGGGGAGAGGGGCCGGGGAGCTGTTTTTT. The chain employs TRBV4-3 and TRBJ2-2, with D possibly TRBD2 on 7 matching bases. The germline CDR1 and CDR2 sequences are LGHNA and YSLEER. The length of the CDR3 is 16 residues. Trimming removed 3 bases from V and 6 bases from J, with 17 bases in between.

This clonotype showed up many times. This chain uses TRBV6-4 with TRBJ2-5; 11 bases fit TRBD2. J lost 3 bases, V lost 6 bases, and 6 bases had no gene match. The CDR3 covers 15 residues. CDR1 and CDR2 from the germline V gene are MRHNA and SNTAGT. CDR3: CASSKTSGIKETQYF. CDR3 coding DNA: TGTGCCAGCAGCAAGACTAGCGGGATCAAAGAGACCCAGTACTTC.

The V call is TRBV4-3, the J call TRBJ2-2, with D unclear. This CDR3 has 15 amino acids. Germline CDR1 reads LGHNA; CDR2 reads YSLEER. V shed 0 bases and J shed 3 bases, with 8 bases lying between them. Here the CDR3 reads CASSQERSHTGELFF. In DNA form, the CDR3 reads TGCGCCAGCAGCCAAGAGAGGAGTCACACCGGGGAGCTGTTTTTT.

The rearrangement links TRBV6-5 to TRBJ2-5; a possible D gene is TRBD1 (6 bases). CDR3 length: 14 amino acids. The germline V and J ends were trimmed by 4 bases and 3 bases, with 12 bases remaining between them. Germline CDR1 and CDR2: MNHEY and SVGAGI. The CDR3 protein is CASSSGTLEETQYF. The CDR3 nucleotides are TGTGCCAGCAGTTCCGGGACACTGGAAGAGACCCAGTACTTC.

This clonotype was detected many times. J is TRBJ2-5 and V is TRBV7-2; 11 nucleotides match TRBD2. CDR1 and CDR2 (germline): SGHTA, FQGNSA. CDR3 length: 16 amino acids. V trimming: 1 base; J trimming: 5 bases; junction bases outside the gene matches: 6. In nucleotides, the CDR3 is TGTGCCAGCAGCTTAGGACTAGCGGGGATTTCGGAGACCCAGTACTTC. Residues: CASSLGLAGISETQYF.

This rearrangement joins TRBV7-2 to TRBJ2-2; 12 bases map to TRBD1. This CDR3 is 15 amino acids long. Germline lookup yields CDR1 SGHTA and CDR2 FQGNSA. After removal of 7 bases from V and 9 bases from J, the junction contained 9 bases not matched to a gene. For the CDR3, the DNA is TGTGCCAGCACCCCCGGGACAGGGGGCATCCGGGAGCTGTTTTTT. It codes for CASTPGTGGIRELFF.

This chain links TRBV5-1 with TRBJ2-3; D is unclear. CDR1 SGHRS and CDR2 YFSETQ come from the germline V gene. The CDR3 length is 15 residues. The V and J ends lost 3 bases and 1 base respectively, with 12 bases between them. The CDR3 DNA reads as TGCGCCAGCAGCTCTTTCAAGGACCGCACAGATACGCAGTATTTT. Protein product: CASSSFKDRTDTQYF.

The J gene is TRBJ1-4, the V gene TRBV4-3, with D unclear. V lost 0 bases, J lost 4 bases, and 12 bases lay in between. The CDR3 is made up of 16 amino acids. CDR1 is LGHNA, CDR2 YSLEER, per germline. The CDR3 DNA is TGCGCCAGCAGCCAAGACAGCGGGAGCTATAATGAAAAACTGTTTTTT. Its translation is CASSQDSGSYNEKLFF.

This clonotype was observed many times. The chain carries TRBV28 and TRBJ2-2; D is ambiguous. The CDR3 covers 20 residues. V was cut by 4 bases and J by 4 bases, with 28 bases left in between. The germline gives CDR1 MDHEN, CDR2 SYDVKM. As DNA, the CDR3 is TGTGCCAGCAGTTCTAAATTGCACTTCGACCCCTATGTCCGCACCGGGGAGCTGTTTTTT. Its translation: CASSSKLHFDPYVRTGELFF.